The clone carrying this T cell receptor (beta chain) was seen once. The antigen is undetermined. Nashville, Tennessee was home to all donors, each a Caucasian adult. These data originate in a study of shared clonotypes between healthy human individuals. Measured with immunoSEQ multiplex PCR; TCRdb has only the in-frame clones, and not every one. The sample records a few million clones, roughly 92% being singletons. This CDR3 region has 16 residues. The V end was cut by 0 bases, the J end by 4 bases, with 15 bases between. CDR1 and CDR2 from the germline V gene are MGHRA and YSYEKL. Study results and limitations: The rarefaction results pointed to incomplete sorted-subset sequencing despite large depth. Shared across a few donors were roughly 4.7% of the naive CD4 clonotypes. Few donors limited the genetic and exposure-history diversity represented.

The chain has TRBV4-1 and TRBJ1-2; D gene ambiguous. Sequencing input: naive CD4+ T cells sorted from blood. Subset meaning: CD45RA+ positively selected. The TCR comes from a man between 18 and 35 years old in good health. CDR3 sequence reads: CASSQESGSSRYGYTF. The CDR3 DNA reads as TGCGCCAGCAGCCAAGAATCGGGCAGCTCGCGCTATGGCTACACCTTC.